This T cell receptor (beta chain) was captured in a study of response to subunit inactivated influenza vaccine. This clonotype has a handful of counts. Its antigen is not identified. TCRdb ran MiXCR on the RT-PCR reads and lists one entry per CDR3 protein. The sample gives about 650,000 distinct CDR3 sequences, around 15% of which show up once; roughly 7.2% is in the top ten. Whole-study results and caveats: Few new T cells, the authors suggested, are recruited by each seasonal influenza vaccination.

CDR1 and CDR2 (germline): MGHRA, YSYEKL. J lost 6 bases, V lost 3 bases, and 6 bases had no gene match. The CDR3 contains 15 residues. This chain links TRBV4-1 with TRBJ2-1; 9 positions agree with TRBD1. The sequence came from a man between 45 and 60 years old who received an inactivated influenza vaccine. The material sequenced was PBMCs from blood, taken approximately 15 days before vaccination. Written as DNA, the CDR3 is TGCGCCAGCAGCCACCCGGGACAGGGCTTCAATGAGCAGTTCTTC. The encoded protein is CASSHPGQGFNEQFF.